This TCR beta chain derives from a study of control samples from healthy donors and cancer patients. Here immunoSEQ multiplex PCR was the method, and the copy in TCRdb shows in-frame clones only, minus some. Among over 150,000 clones listed, more than 90% were seen once. The CDR3 loop spans 15 amino acids. V shed 1 base and J shed 3 bases, with 8 bases lying between them. Germline assignment: CDR1 SGHRS and CDR2 YFSETQ. The material sequenced was blood. The rearrangement links TRBV5-1 to TRBJ1-6; D call uncertain. This TCR was recovered from a man aged 30 to 39 in good health. The DNA of the CDR3 is TGCGCCAGCAGCTTGTGGGGTGACTATAATTCACCCCTCCACTTT. Amino acid sequence: CASSLWGDYNSPLHF.